The 27 T cell receptor beta chains below were found in one sample sequenced in a study of post-analysis software for immune sequencing data. Unique molecular identifiers featured in each of the TCR beta cDNA libraries. TCRdb itself ran the PCR reads through MiXCR, one entry per CDR3 protein. The table includes under 900,000 distinct CDR3 sequences, approximately 57% detected once. Study-wide points: Patients had higher frequencies than controls of roughly 5 TRBV segments, including TRBV5-6, TRBV5-1 and TRBV20-1.

The antigens for these receptors are not known. The sample comprised blood. The receptors derive from a girl aged 10 to 17 with multiple sclerosis.

J is TRBJ1-1 and V is TRBV10-3, with D perhaps TRBD1 (5 bases). This CDR3 region has 15 residues. The germline V gene has CDR1 ENHRY and CDR2 SYGVKD. V was trimmed by 6 bases and J by 1 base, leaving 15 bases between them. CDR3 DNA: TGTGCCATCAGGCGGGACGCCCGAGGGAACACTGAAGCTTTCTTT. It encodes CAIRRDARGNTEAFF.

The J gene is TRBJ2-5, the V gene TRBV7-9; TRBD1 matches 8 bases. Trimming removed 8 bases from V and 2 bases from J; junction bases left unmatched: 10. Looked up from germline, CDR1 is SEHNR and CDR2 is FQNEAQ (reference sequence). CDR3 length: 15 amino acids. CDR3 coding DNA: TGTGCCAGCGTGACAAGACAGGGGACTCAAGAGACCCAGTACTTC. Translating gives CASVTRQGTQETQYF.

The chain joins TRBV5-1 to TRBJ1-5, with D possibly matching TRBD1 (5 bases). Germline-derived CDR1 and CDR2 are SGHRS and YFSETQ. The CDR3 runs to 14 residues. V lost 4 bases and J lost 2, with 10 bases in between. The CDR3 DNA follows: TGCGCCAGCAGCCTGATGGGGGGCAATCAGCCCCAGCATTTT. This codes for CASSLMGGNQPQHF. Full variable domain (rest looked up from reference TRBV5-1 and TRBJ1-5): KAGVTQTPRYLIKTRGQQVTLSCSPISGHRSVSWYQQTPGQGLQFLFEYFSETQRNKGNFPGRFSGRQFSNSRSEMNVSTLELGDSALYLCASSLMGGNQPQHFGDGTRLSIL.

This chain joins TRBV3-1 and TRBJ2-7; TRBD2 matches 9 bases. The closer fit of TRBJ2-1 to the DNA end suggests the J call may be wrong. Germline CDR1 is LGHDT and CDR2 is YNNKEL (reference sequence). This CDR3 region has 14 residues. Written as DNA, the CDR3 is TGTGCCAGCAGCCAAGCCGCGACTAGCGGTGAGCAGTTCTTC. Encoded protein: CASSQAATSGEQFF.

This clonotype was seen a single time. V usage is TRBV3-1 and J usage is TRBJ2-3, with 7 bases that match TRBD2. The CDR3 loop spans 14 amino acids. The trim removed 6 bases at V and 2 bases at J, leaving 5 bases unmatched. Germline V gene data show CDR1 as LGHDT and CDR2 as YNNKEL (reference sequence). Written as DNA, the CDR3 is TGTGCCAGCAGTCCCGGGACTAACACAGATACGCAGTATTTT. Protein sequence: CASSPGTNTDTQYF.

The V and J genes are TRBV25-1 and TRBJ1-4, with D perhaps TRBD1 (5 bases). This CDR3 has 16 amino acids. CDR1 and CDR2 from the germline V gene are MGHDK and SYGVNS. Trimming removed 4 bases from V and 7 bases from J, with 19 bases in between. The CDR3 DNA sequence: TGTGCCAGCAGTGCGATCATCGGGGGAGTTAGTGAAAAACTGTTTTTT. Protein sequence: CASSAIIGGVSEKLFF.

The V and J genes are TRBV20-1 and TRBJ2-7, with no clear D. There are 13 residues in the CDR3. V gave up 6 bases and J gave up 2 bases, with 14 bases separating them. Germline CDR1 reads DFQATT; CDR2 reads SNEGSKA (reference sequence). The CDR3 DNA follows: TGCAGTGCCCAGCCGGCGCCGACCTACGAGCAGTACTTC. Its protein product is CSAQPAPTYEQYF.

The chain links TRBV6-5 to TRBJ2-7, with 9 bases fitting TRBD1. Germline V gene lookup returns CDR1 MNHEY and CDR2 SVGAGI. J was trimmed by 5 bases and V by 6 bases; bases with no gene match: 5. The length of the CDR3 is 13 residues. In nucleotides, the CDR3 is TGTGCCAGCAGAACAGGGGGCTTCAACGAGCAGTACTTC. Protein: CASRTGGFNEQYF.

This chain links TRBV9 with TRBJ2-7; 10 positions agree with TRBD2. Germline CDR1 reads SGDLS; CDR2 reads YYNGEE. This CDR3 spans 15 amino acids. V was clipped by 0 bases and J by 5 bases; unmatched bases: 5. CDR3 in DNA: TGTGCCAGCAGCGTAGTGGCTAGCGGGAGAGACGAGCAGTACTTC. Encoded protein: CASSVVASGRDEQYF.

This clonotype has just a few counts. V is TRBV20-1 and J is TRBJ2-1; 9 bases map to TRBD2. This CDR3 is built from 15 residues. Germline V lookup: CDR1 DFQATT, CDR2 SNEGSKA (reference sequence). Unmatched junction bases numbered 5, after V lost 0 bases and J lost 5 bases. The CDR3 protein is CSAREYSGSDNEQFF. CDR3 DNA: TGCAGTGCTAGAGAATATAGCGGGAGTGACAATGAGCAGTTCTTC.

This clonotype turned up a few times. The rearrangement links TRBV12-3 or TRBV12-4 to TRBJ2-6; no clear D gene. V was clipped by 6 bases and J by 2 bases, with 8 bases between them. The CDR3 consists of 14 residues. DNA for the CDR3: TGTGCCAGCAGCACCTATACTGGGGCCAACGTCCTGACTTTC. This sequence encodes CASSTYTGANVLTF.

CDR3 in DNA: TGTGCCAGCAGCCATGGTACAGGGATTACCAACCAAGAGACCCAGTACTTC. This gives the protein CASSHGTGITNQETQYF. The V call is TRBV4-2, the J call TRBJ2-5; perhaps TRBD1 as D (6 bases). CDR1 and CDR2 from the germline V gene are LGHNA and YNFKEQ. The CDR3 length is 17 residues. The V end was cut by 3 bases, the J end by 0 bases, with 17 bases between.

This clonotype turned up a few times. In nucleotides, the CDR3 is TGTGCCAGCAGCTTAATGCCTAGCGGATCCTACGAGCAGTACTTC. Residues: CASSLMPSGSYEQYF. The gene calls are TRBV7-3 and TRBJ2-7, with TRBD2 matching 7 bases. V lost 1 base and J lost 1; bases outside the gene matches: 4. Germline loops: CDR1 SGHTA, CDR2 FQGTGA. This CDR3 spans 15 amino acids.

This clonotype is a singleton in its sample. V usage is TRBV14 and J usage is TRBJ2-5; D is possibly TRBD1 (5 bases). The J call is doubtful: the DNA matches TRBJ2-7 better. The CDR3 covers 13 residues. The V gene's germline CDR1 is SGHDN and CDR2 FVKESK. The CDR3 DNA sequence: TGTGCCAGCAGCAACGTAGGAACAGGCGAGCAGTACTTC. This encodes CASSNVGTGEQYF.

This clonotype was detected a few times. The rearrangement joins TRBV29-1 to TRBJ2-1; D is possibly TRBD2 (6 bases). Germline V gene lookup returns CDR1 SQVTM and CDR2 ANQGSEA. Between the trimmed V and J ends, which lost 6 bases and 8 bases, there was a span of 17 bases. This CDR3 has 13 residues. The CDR3 is CSVEGLARDEQFF. Written as DNA, the CDR3 is TGCAGCGTCGAGGGACTCGCGCGGGATGAGCAGTTCTTC.

This clonotype was observed a few times. This chain joins TRBV5-1 and TRBJ1-5; D may be TRBD1 (6 bases). The CDR3 sequence is 14 residues long. The germline V gene encodes CDR1 SGHRS and CDR2 YFSETQ. V lost 4 bases, J lost 3 bases, and 11 bases lay in between. For the CDR3, the DNA is TGCGCCAGCAGCCCCGACAGGTCCAATCAGCCCCAGCATTTT. Protein sequence: CASSPDRSNQPQHF.

J is TRBJ2-7 and V is TRBV12-3 or TRBV12-4; D is perhaps TRBD1 (6 bases). V lost 6 bases and J lost 0, with 15 bases in between. CDR3 length: 15 amino acids. CDR3 coding DNA: TGTGCCAGCAGCGACCGGTACAGGGCCTCCTACGAGCAGTACTTC. It encodes CASSDRYRASYEQYF.

A few counts support this clonotype. The genes are TRBV18 and TRBJ2-7; the match to TRBD2 covers 7 bases. J gave up 0 bases and V 3 bases, and 2 bases lay outside the gene matches. CDR3 length equals 14 residues. The germline V gene encodes CDR1 KGHSH and CDR2 LQKENI. The CDR3 coding sequence is TGTGCCAGCTCACCGGGGAGGGCCTCCTACGAGCAGTACTTC. This codes for CASSPGRASYEQYF.

The CDR3 coding sequence is TGTGCCAGCAGAAGGGGCCCCTCTTCGCCCTACGAGCAGTACTTC. This encodes CASRRGPSSPYEQYF. The chain recombines TRBV21-1 with TRBJ2-7; the table's D gene call, TRBD2, was not cross checked with the DNA. TRBV21-1 is an annotated pseudogene. The CDR3 is 15 amino acids.

The chain joins TRBV7-6 to TRBJ2-1; TRBD2 matches at 9 bases. The CDR3 is 15 amino acids. V lost 6 bases to trimming and J lost 6 bases; unmatched junction nucleotides: 9. Germline-derived CDR1 and CDR2 are SGHVS and FNYEAQ. The CDR3 sequence is CASRNPGLASNEQFF. In nucleotides, the CDR3 is TGTGCCAGCAGAAATCCGGGACTAGCTAGCAATGAGCAGTTCTTC.

The chain joins TRBV20-1 to TRBJ2-1, with 7 bases identical to TRBD2. The CDR3 is 15 amino acids. Germline V gives CDR1 DFQATT, CDR2 SNEGSKA (reference sequence). With 3 bases clipped from V and 8 bases from J, the junction kept 13 bases outside the gene matches. The DNA for the CDR3 is TGCAGTGCTAGGATCCCCCGAGGCGGGAGCTATGAGCAGTTCTTC. It specifies CSARIPRGGSYEQFF.

The rearrangement joins TRBV2 to TRBJ1-2; tentatively, D is TRBD1 (5 bases). The CDR3 extends over 12 amino acids. Germline V gene data show CDR1 as SNHLY and CDR2 as FYNNEI. With 5 bases removed from V and 10 bases from J, the gap between germline ends came to 14 bases. As DNA, the CDR3 is TGTGCCAGCAGTAAAGGACACGGGGACTACACCTTC. This sequence encodes CASSKGHGDYTF.

This chain uses TRBV7-2 with TRBJ2-3, with D uncertain. CDR3 length: 13 amino acids. Germline lookup yields CDR1 SGHTA and CDR2 FQGNSA. V was trimmed by 2 bases and J by 3 bases, leaving 6 bases between them. This chain's CDR3 is CASSLFATDTQYF. In nucleotides, the CDR3 is TGTGCCAGCAGCTTATTTGCGACAGATACGCAGTATTTT.

The rearrangement uses TRBV29-1 and TRBJ2-1; D is unresolved. The V and J ends lost 4 bases and 8 bases respectively, with 18 bases between them. Per germline, CDR1 SQVTM and CDR2 ANQGSEA. CDR3 size: 14 residues. CDR3 amino acids: CSVAGRVNGDEQFF. As DNA, the CDR3 is TGCAGCGTTGCAGGCCGCGTTAATGGGGATGAGCAGTTCTTC.

This chain links TRBV7-2 with TRBJ1-2; tentative D call: TRBD1 (5 bases). The CDR3 spans 14 residues. V was pared by 0 bases and J by 5 bases, with 10 bases between. In germline, CDR1 is SGHTA, CDR2 FQGNSA. The CDR3 protein is CASSLATGQYGYTF. The CDR3 DNA sequence: TGTGCCAGCAGCTTAGCGACGGGGCAGTATGGCTACACCTTC.

The rearrangement uses TRBV3-1 and TRBJ2-5; a possible D gene is TRBD2 (6 bases). The CDR3 is made up of 14 amino acids. The V gene's germline CDR1 is LGHDT and CDR2 YNNKEL (reference sequence). V dropped 2 bases and J dropped 2 bases, with 9 bases sitting between them. For the CDR3, the DNA is TGTGCCAGCAGCCAAAGGACTACTCAAGAGACCCAGTACTTC. The encoded protein is CASSQRTTQETQYF.

The V and J genes are TRBV7-8 and TRBJ2-3; 7 bases match TRBD1. There are 12 residues in the CDR3. With 5 bases clipped from V and 10 bases from J, the junction kept 6 bases outside the gene matches. The germline V gene has CDR1 SGHVS and CDR2 FQNEAQ. DNA of the CDR3: TGTGCCAGCAGCACTGGACAGGTGGCGCAGTATTTT. Translation: CASSTGQVAQYF. The entire variable domain, with the rest obtained from reference TRBV7-8 and TRBJ2-3, is as follows: GAGVSQSPRYKVAKRGQDVALRCDPISGHVSLFWYQQALGQGPEFLTYFQNEAQLDKSGLPSDRFFAERPEGSVSTLKIQRTQQEDSAVYLCASSTGQVAQYFGPGTRLTVL.